This T cell receptor (beta chain) is from a study of T-cell reconstitution after alpha-beta-depleted transplantation in children. This clonotype was counted only a few times. The germline CDR1 and CDR2 sequences are DFQATT and SNEGSKA (reference sequence). Trimming cost V 2 bases and J 4 bases, with 17 bases left between them. The length of the CDR3 is 16 residues. It was with unique molecular identifiers that the TCRbeta library was prepared. TCRdb recomputed calls from the PCR reads with MiXCR, one row per CDR3 protein. The sample lists roughly 570,000 distinct CDR3 sequences, 27% seen once, with about 35% in the top ten.

Sequenced here: PBMCs, sampled before TCRalphabeta/CD19-depleted stem cell transplant. The chain employs TRBV20-1 and TRBJ2-2; D not certain. The receptor was derived from a boy in the first two years of life with Wiskott-Aldrich syndrome, due to receive a stem cell transplant. In DNA, the CDR3 is TGCAGTGCTAGAACCTATTCGAAGTTACTCACCGGGGAGCTGTTTTTT. As protein: CSARTYSKLLTGELFF.